Below, 9 T cell receptor beta chains from the same sample are listed, as sequenced in a study of blood T cell repertoires in COVID-19. Using immunoSEQ multiplex PCR, the repertoire was profiled, and TCRdb retains in-frame clones only, with some absent. Seen here are about 23,000 clones, 94% observed once, and the top ten hold more than 4%. The sample consisted of peripheral blood. The receptors shown here come from a woman between 50 and 59 years old with active COVID-19.

On this clone: At the DNA level, this CDR3 is encoded by other sequences in the same sample as well. This chain connects TRBV10-2 to TRBJ2-3; the D is unclear. This CDR3 is 15 amino acids long. Germline CDR1 is WSHSY and CDR2 is SAAADI. V dropped 0 bases and J dropped 0 bases, with 7 bases sitting between them. The CDR3 DNA follows: TGCGCCAGCAGTGAGTCACCGACAAGCACAGATACGCAGTATTTT. Translated, it gives CASSESPTSTDTQYF.

The V and J genes are TRBV5-1 and TRBJ2-5; TRBD1 matches at 7 bases. The germline CDR1 and CDR2 sequences are SGHRS and YFSETQ. Trimming cost V 4 bases and J 3 bases; bases outside gene matches: 3. CDR3 length equals 13 residues. The CDR3 bases are TGCGCCAGCAGCCGACAGGGAGAAGAGACCCAGTACTTC. Translation: CASSRQGEETQYF.

This clone was picked up one time. This sequence joins TRBV29-1 and TRBJ1-3, with a tentative D call TRBD1 (6 bases). Germline V gives CDR1 SQVTM, CDR2 ANQGSEA. V gave up 7 bases and J gave up 0 bases, with 10 bases separating them. This CDR3 is built from 13 residues. The DNA for the CDR3 is TGCAGCGCCGAGGACAGCTCTGGAAACACCATATATTTT. It specifies CSAEDSSGNTIYF.

The chain is built from TRBV4-1 and TRBJ2-2; 14 bases agree with TRBD2. This CDR3 contains 18 residues. Trimming cost V 3 bases and J 5 bases; bases outside gene matches: 8. Germline values: CDR1 MGHRA, CDR2 YSYEKL. CDR3 protein: CASSQAGLAGVGTGELFF. As DNA, the CDR3 is TGCGCCAGCAGCCAGGCGGGACTAGCGGGAGTAGGGACCGGGGAGCTGTTTTTT.

The rearrangement joins TRBV28 to TRBJ1-5; D ambiguous. CDR1 is MDHEN and CDR2 is SYDVKM in the germline V gene. The CDR3 is 14 residues long. Between the trimmed V and J ends, which lost 5 bases and 3 bases, there was a span of 11 bases. The CDR3 sequence is CASSPTVTNQPQHF. In DNA, the CDR3 is TGTGCCAGCAGTCCCACAGTTACCAATCAGCCCCAGCATTTT.

This chain links TRBV28 with TRBJ1-4; 8 bases are shared with TRBD1. Germline CDR1 and CDR2: MDHEN and SYDVKM. This CDR3 region has 15 residues. J was trimmed by 4 bases and V by 6 bases; bases with no gene match: 7. The CDR3 coding sequence is TGTGCCAGCAGCACCCGCAGGGGGCTTAATGAAAAACTGTTTTTT. Translated, it gives CASSTRRGLNEKLFF.

The genes are TRBV2 and TRBJ2-7; D gene unclear. The germline CDR1 and CDR2 sequences are SNHLY and FYNNEI. This CDR3 comprises 15 residues. Trimming cost V 2 bases and J 1 base, with 12 bases left between them. The CDR3 region has the DNA TGTGCCAGCAGTGAAAGGCAGGCTCAATCCTACGAGCAGTACTTC. The encoded protein is CASSERQAQSYEQYF.

This chain uses TRBV2 with TRBJ1-5; 7 bases match TRBD1. The V segment lost 4 bases and the J segment 2 bases; nucleotides outside the gene matches: 5. The CDR3 consists of 15 residues. Germline-derived CDR1 and CDR2 are SNHLY and FYNNEI. The CDR3 region is CASSGQGVGNQPQHF. The CDR3 nucleotides are TGTGCCAGCAGTGGACAGGGAGTGGGCAATCAGCCCCAGCATTTT.

The V gene is TRBV5-5, the J gene TRBJ2-7; 8 bases line up with TRBD2. Germline CDR1 and CDR2: SGHKS and YYEKEE (reference sequence). The CDR3 is made up of 12 amino acids. V dropped 6 bases and J dropped 5; count of bases not matched to a gene: 4. CDR3 nucleotide sequence: TGTGCCAGCACCCGGGAGGGGAACGAGCAGTACTTC. Translation gives CASTREGNEQYF.